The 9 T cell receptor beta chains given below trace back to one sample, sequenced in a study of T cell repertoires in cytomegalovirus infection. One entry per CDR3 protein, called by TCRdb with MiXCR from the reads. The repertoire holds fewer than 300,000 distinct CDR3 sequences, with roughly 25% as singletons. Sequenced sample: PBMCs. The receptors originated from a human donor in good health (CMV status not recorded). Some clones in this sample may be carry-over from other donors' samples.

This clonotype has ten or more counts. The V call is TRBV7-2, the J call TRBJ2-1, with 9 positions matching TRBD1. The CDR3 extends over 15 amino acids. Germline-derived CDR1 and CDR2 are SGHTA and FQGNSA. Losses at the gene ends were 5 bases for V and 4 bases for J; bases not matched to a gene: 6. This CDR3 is CASSRWTGVYNEQFF. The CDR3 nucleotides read TGTGCCAGCAGCCGCTGGACAGGGGTATACAATGAGCAGTTCTTC.

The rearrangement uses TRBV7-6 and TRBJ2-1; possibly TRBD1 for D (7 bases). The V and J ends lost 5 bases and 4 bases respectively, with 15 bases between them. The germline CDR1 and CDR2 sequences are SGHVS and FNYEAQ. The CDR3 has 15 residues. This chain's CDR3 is CASSEAGGLYNEQFF. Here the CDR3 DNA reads TGTGCCAGCAGCGAAGCAGGGGGGCTTTACAATGAGCAGTTCTTC.

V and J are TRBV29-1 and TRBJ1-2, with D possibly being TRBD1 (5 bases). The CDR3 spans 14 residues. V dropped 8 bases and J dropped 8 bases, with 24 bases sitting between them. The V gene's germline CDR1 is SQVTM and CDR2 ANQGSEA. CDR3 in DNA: TGCAGCACCAAGGTATGGGACGGCCCCCGGGGCTACACCTTC. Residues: CSTKVWDGPRGYTF.

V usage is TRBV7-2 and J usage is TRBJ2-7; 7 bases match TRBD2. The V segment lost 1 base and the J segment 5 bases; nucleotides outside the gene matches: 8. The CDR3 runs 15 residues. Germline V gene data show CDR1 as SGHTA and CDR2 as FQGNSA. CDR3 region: CASSLGASGSDEQYF. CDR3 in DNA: TGTGCCAGCAGCTTAGGCGCTAGCGGTTCCGACGAGCAGTACTTC.

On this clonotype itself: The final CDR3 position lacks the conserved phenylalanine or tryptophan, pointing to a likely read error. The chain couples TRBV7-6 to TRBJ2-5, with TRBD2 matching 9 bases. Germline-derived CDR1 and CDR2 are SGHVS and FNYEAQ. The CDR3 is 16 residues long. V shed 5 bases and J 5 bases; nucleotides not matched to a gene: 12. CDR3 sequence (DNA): TGTGCCAGCAGCGTCGGGATAGCGGGAGTTGAGGAGACCCAGTACCTC. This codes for CASSVGIAGVEETQYL.

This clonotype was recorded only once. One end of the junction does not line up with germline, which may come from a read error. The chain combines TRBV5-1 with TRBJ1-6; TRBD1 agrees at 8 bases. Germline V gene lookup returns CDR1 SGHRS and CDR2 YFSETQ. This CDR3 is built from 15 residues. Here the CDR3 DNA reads TGCGCCAGCAGCTTGTCGCAGGGGGCGATTTCACCCCTCGACTTT. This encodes CASSLSQGAISPLDF.

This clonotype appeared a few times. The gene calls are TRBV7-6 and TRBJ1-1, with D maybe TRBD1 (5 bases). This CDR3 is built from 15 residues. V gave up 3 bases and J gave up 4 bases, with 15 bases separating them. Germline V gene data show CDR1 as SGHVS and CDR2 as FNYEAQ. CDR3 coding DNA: TGTGCCAGCAGCTTCGGGGAGGCAGGGCCCACTGAAGCTTTCTTT. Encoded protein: CASSFGEAGPTEAFF.

The CDR3 sequence: CASSIGRLAGLETQYF. CDR3 DNA sequence: TGTGCCAGTAGTATAGGAAGACTAGCGGGATTGGAGACCCAGTACTTC. This rearrangement joins TRBV19 to TRBJ2-5; 11 nucleotides align to TRBD2. There are 16 residues in the CDR3. Per the germline V gene, CDR1 is LNHDA and CDR2 is SQIVND (reference sequence). Unmatched junction bases numbered 6, after V lost 1 base and J lost 5 bases.

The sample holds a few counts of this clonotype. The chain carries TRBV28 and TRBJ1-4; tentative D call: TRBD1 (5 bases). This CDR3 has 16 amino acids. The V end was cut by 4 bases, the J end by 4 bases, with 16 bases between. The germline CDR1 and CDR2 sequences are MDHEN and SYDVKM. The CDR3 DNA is TGTGCCAGCAGTTCATCCCAGGGAAACTATAATGAAAAACTGTTTTTT. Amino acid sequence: CASSSSQGNYNEKLFF.